Sequencing of this TCR beta chain was carried out in a study of beta chain features in type 1 diabetes (dated by TCRdb to between 2017 and 2018). The study in broad terms: Mean age, gender distribution, total cell number and subset yield did not differ between patients and healthy donors. A total of over 90,000,000 sorted cells were examined across all samples, and a strong correlation was observed between cell number per subset and RNA yield. The study compared TCRB repertoires of sorted circulating CD4+ T cell subsets between recently diagnosed type 1 diabetes patients and matched healthy donors. Regulatory and stem cell-like memory subsets were obtained from only 8 patients and roughly 8 healthy donors, while naive and central memory subsets were obtained from all 30 or so donors. Here is what the overall study found, with its caveats: Patients with type 1 diabetes made fewer insertions and deleted more nucleotides at VDJ recombination sites, implying thymic rearrangement abnormalities. The naive, central memory and regulatory TCRB repertoires appeared to resemble one another more closely among patients than among healthy donors. Type 1 diabetes patients showed a moderate but significant shortening of TCRB CDR3 length in all four CD4+ subsets. Because small numbers of individuals were included in the HLA sub-analyses, any influence of HLA type on TCRB rearrangement was left unresolved. Shorter templates might be favored by PCR, yet because patient and control samples were amplified and corrected together, any such skew would affect both groups equally. Because cDNA was sequenced instead of genomic DNA, activated cells with high expression could be over-represented, although the groups did not differ in activation or CD3 levels.

Between the V and J ends, shortened by 3 bases and 4 bases respectively, the junction contains 8 bases. The CDR3 has 13 amino acids, counting the end cysteine and phenylalanine. Only the CDR3 DNA stays, 39 bases, in frame from base 1. In the germline V gene (reference sequence), CDR1 corresponds to SGHNT and CDR2 to YYREEE. Each donor gave one peripheral blood draw, averaging approximately 0.12 L, which was collected into heparinised tubes. A BD FACSAria II and a panel including CD45RO, CCR7, CD25, CD127, CD95 and CD27 were used to sort naive, central memory, regulatory and stem cell-like memory CD4+ T cells. All sorted populations exceeded 98% purity. Right away, PBMCs were isolated by Lymphoprep density gradient centrifugation and were stained directly, with no culture step. To minimize batch effects, samples were stained and sorted in pairs, one healthy donor with one patient per experiment. Points on this clone: No antigen is known for it. Per-base qualities were not stored, and no clone one base away is much larger.

The entire amount of isolated RNA was reverse transcribed using the High Capacity cDNA Reverse Transcription Kit, so the sequenced TCRB transcripts were expressed ones. Deep immunoSEQ sequencing was performed on naive, central memory and regulatory T cell samples, with an average of roughly 3.6 million total reads per sample. After sorted cells were lysed in RLT buffer, RNA was extracted with DNase-treated RNeasy Micro or Mini kits, with the choice depending on cell number. To prevent cross-contamination, every cell subset was processed on its own, while patient and healthy donor samples were processed together. Using the immunoSEQ multiplex PCR, TCRB sequences were amplified from cDNA into 87-bp fragments spanning the CDR3 region. Sequencing of the amplicons was done on the Illumina HiSeq platform. As for how the authors treated the data: PCR bias was computationally corrected using synthetic template baselines, reads within Hamming distance 2 were collapsed, and singletons that could not be merged were discarded. Reads were aligned to IMGT to assign V, D and J genes, CDR3 length, and insertions or deletions at six rearrangement sites. Within each subset, clonotype counts were normalized to the number of sorted cells before true diversity and Gini coefficients were calculated with the tcR R package. The overlap coefficient, calculated on TCRB nucleotide sequences, was used to measure repertoire sharing. This is the immuneACCESS table as TCRdb keeps it, with only in-frame sequences that have V and J called. A part of the clones is gone; compared with another copy, unresolved V genes explain less than half, and the rest is unexplained. From that table come the V and J calls and clone size; the DNA was used to work out D and trimming. This sample gives hundreds of thousands of clones in total; less than 15% of them show up just once. Clones ranked in the top ten supply roughly 7% of the sample.

This clonotype was sampled from a man between 25 and 39 years old in good health. The sample taken for sequencing was central memory CD4+ T cells from blood. The chain uses TRBV5-4 and TRBJ2-1, with the identity of the D gene unclear. The bases are TGTGCCAGCAGCTCGGTTAATTACAATGAGCAGTTCTTC. Its translation is CASSSVNYNEQFF.